These T cell receptor beta chains were read from a single sample in a study of post-analysis software for immune sequencing data. Each CDR3 protein gets one entry after TCRdb re-called the PCR reads with MiXCR. The sample contains approximately 660,000 distinct CDR3 sequences, approximately 59% of which appear only once. Sequencing used blood. These receptors were obtained from a girl under 10 years old with multiple sclerosis. The CDR3 runs from the conserved cysteine through the conserved F or W. Fields, in order: CDR3 length, V gene, J gene, CDR3 protein.

16	TRBV11-2	TRBJ1-2	CASSQNRAAVPYGYTF
13	TRBV11-2	NA	CASSSRIPETQYF
18	TRBV7-2	TRBJ2-3	CASRDTSSGGLHTDTQYF
15	TRBV4-1	TRBJ2-4	CASSQDEFAKNIQYF
15	TRBV20-1	TRBJ1-5	CSARDERRAYQPQHF
13	TRBV27	TRBJ2-7	CASSDWGEGEQYF
16	TRBV13	TRBJ2-1	CASSARDGRPYNEQFF
13	TRBV20-1	TRBJ2-5	CSAPGQTEETQYF
14	TRBV10-3	TRBJ2-3	CATTVEGLADTQYF
20	TRBV27	TRBJ1-6	CASSRKTGTGSSLDNSPFHF
13	TRBV10-2	TRBJ1-2	CASSDRQYYGYTF
14	TRBV7-2	TRBJ2-5	CASSFGRPQETQYF
17	TRBV4-2	TRBJ2-3	CASSPHGGPSGGNTQYF
13	TRBV19	TRBJ2-1	CASSIDLGSEQFF
14	TRBV20-1	TRBJ1-2	CSARVALLGDGYTF
17	TRBV4-1	NA	CASSQAYIAGPIYEQYF
15	TRBV6-5	TRBJ2-1	CASSPTVGRPNEQFF
16	TRBV20-1	TRBJ2-7	CSASNEGGPRTYEQYF
16	TRBV5-1	TRBJ2-4	CASSFRDRGGENIQYF
16	TRBV4-3	TRBJ2-6	CASSQEGASGANVLTF
14	TRBV27	TRBJ1-5	CASSLQGNNQPQHF
16	TRBV2	TRBJ2-7	CASSERVARSSYEQYF
16	TRBV5-1	TRBJ1-2	CASSWAGTGVTYGYTF
16	TRBV4-1	TRBJ2-1	CASSQPDSNSYNEQFF
14	TRBV7-6	TRBJ2-1	CASSLGRGDNEQFF
15	TRBV6-5	TRBJ2-5	CASSYGTASQETQYF
12	TRBV5-1	TRBJ1-2	CASSSTGEGYTF
16	TRBV20-1	TRBJ2-1	CSARGPGLAAFDEQFF
16	TRBV10-3	TRBJ2-3	CAVQDLAGGITDTQYF
14	TRBV7-3	TRBJ2-5	CASSLGGQQETQYF
15	TRBV5-1	TRBJ2-1	CASSLMASGGNEQFF
17	TRBV6-2/TRBV6-3	TRBJ2-5	CASSYRTREITQETQYF
22	TRBV5-1	TRBJ2-3	CASSEDRHGYTFGSGTTDTQYF
13	TRBV29-1	TRBJ2-7	CSVHRRDTYEQYF
14	TRBV20-1	TRBJ2-5	CSAPGGGNQETQYF
13	TRBV6-5	TRBJ1-2	CASSWEGGGGYTF
16	TRBV20-1	TRBJ1-5	CSALQGASSGDQPQHF
11	TRBV25-1	TRBJ1-2	CASSDGSRHTF
14	TRBV12-3/TRBV12-4	TRBJ2-3	CASGRTSTTDTQYF
16	TRBV5-1	TRBJ2-3	CASSLGGSLSTDTQYF
17	TRBV14	TRBJ2-5	CASSQEILGTGKETQYF
14	TRBV4-1	TRBJ2-1	CASSQEPRDNEQFF
13	TRBV20-1	TRBJ2-1	CSLGTSGFNEQFF
16	TRBV18	TRBJ2-1	CASSPQLGTTYNEQFF
15	TRBV20-1	TRBJ1-2	CSARGGSGANYGYTF
16	TRBV12-3/TRBV12-4	TRBJ1-5	CASSLAGRGGFQPQHF
17	TRBV20-1	TRBJ2-5	CSARDLPASGRGETQYF
11	TRBV7-2	TRBJ1-1	CASSLSLEAFF
14	TRBV7-2	TRBJ2-5	CASSLSRSQETQYF
14	TRBV5-1	TRBJ2-1	CASMPTSAANEQFF
15	TRBV4-1	TRBJ1-3	CASSQEPGQRNTIYF
12	TRBV29-1	TRBJ2-1	CSARTLYNEQFF
17	TRBV7-9	TRBJ2-1	CASSPARGAPSYNEQFF
16	TRBV20-1	NA	CSARDIRGQGGETQYF